Each of the 32 T cell receptor beta chains below was sequenced from the same sample in a study of CD8+ T cells in alopecia areata. The sequencing template was cDNA reverse transcribed from extracted RNA. The repertoire was sequenced with immunoSEQ multiplex PCR; TCRdb's copy has only in-frame clones and lacks some. Here the sample spans around 210,000 clones, roughly three fifths being singletons. Sequenced input: CD8+ T cells sorted from blood. These TCRs come from a human donor in good health.

This clone was detected a few times. This sequence joins TRBV7-2 and TRBJ2-1; 11 positions match TRBD2. The CDR3 is 16 amino acids. The V gene end was trimmed by 5 bases and the J gene end by 7 bases; junction bases not matched to a gene: 10. Germline V CDR1 and CDR2: SGHTA, FQGNSA. The CDR3 DNA is TGTGCCAGCAGCATTCTACTAGCGGGGGTAGGAAATGAGCAGTTCTTC. Amino acids: CASSILLAGVGNEQFF. The whole variable domain, remainder taken from reference TRBV7-2 and TRBJ2-1, is GAGVSQSPSNKVTEKGKDVELRCDPISGHTALYWYRQSLGQGLEFLIYFQGNSAPDKSGLPSDRFSAERTGGSVSTLTIQRTQQEDSAVYLCASSILLAGVGNEQFFGPGTRLTVL.

The CDR3 coding sequence is TGTGCCAGCAGTACCTCCGGGACGGCCAATGAGCAGTTCTTC. Its protein is CASSTSGTANEQFF. The genes are TRBV27 and TRBJ2-1; TRBD1 or TRBD2 may be the D gene (5 bases each). Trimming removed 5 bases at V and 6 bases at J, with 14 bases between. The CDR3 consists of 14 residues. Germline V lookup: CDR1 MNHEY, CDR2 SMNVEV (reference sequence).

The V and J genes are TRBV5-1 and TRBJ2-7; no definite D call. Per the germline V gene, CDR1 is SGHRS and CDR2 is YFSETQ. Trimming pared 4 bases from V and 4 bases from J, leaving 12 bases between. This CDR3 spans 13 amino acids. The CDR3 loop reads CASSSALVYEQYF. The CDR3 bases are TGCGCCAGCAGCAGCGCTCTAGTGTACGAGCAGTACTTC.

The genes are TRBV29-1 and TRBJ2-1; D ambiguous. The CDR3 loop spans 13 amino acids. The V gene lost 5 bases and the J gene lost 0 bases, with 8 bases spanning the gap. CDR1 is SQVTM and CDR2 is ANQGSEA in the germline V gene. Written as DNA, the CDR3 is TGCAGCGTTTATCTGAGCTCCTACAATGAGCAGTTCTTC. It codes for CSVYLSSYNEQFF.

This clone was recorded once. The chain is built from TRBV11-2 and TRBJ1-2; D not resolved. The CDR3 runs to 12 residues. The ends were cut back, 7 bases at V and 8 bases at J, with 14 bases in the middle. Per the germline V gene, CDR1 is SGHAT and CDR2 is FQNNGV. Here the CDR3 DNA reads TGTGCCAGCACCCCTGGGCTTTCCGGCTACACCTTC. Its translation is CASTPGLSGYTF.

The chain is built from TRBV27 and TRBJ2-3; 8 bases fit TRBD2. Germline trimming cut 6 bases from V and 4 bases from J; bases unmatched to any gene: 9. The CDR3 sequence is 15 residues long. From germline, CDR1 is MNHEY and CDR2 SMNVEV (reference sequence). The CDR3 nucleotides are TGTGCCAGCAGCCGCTGGGCGGGGGGAGCAGATACGCAGTATTTT. This encodes CASSRWAGGADTQYF.

V gene TRBV27 combines with J gene TRBJ1-6, with D tentatively TRBD1 (5 bases). The germline gives CDR1 MNHEY, CDR2 SMNVEV (reference sequence). V was pared by 8 bases and J by 9 bases, with 17 bases between. This CDR3 has 14 amino acids. The CDR3: CASGLIQGGSPLHF. The DNA for the CDR3 is TGTGCCAGCGGTCTTATTCAGGGTGGTTCACCCCTCCACTTT.

This rearrangement joins TRBV29-1 to TRBJ2-5; weak D call: TRBD2 (6 bases). The germline V gene has CDR1 SQVTM and CDR2 ANQGSEA. Trimming took off 4 bases at V and 2 bases at J, with 8 bases between the two ends. The CDR3 covers 12 residues. CDR3 nucleotides: TGCAGCGTTGTGCGGGAACAAGAGACCCAGTACTTC. As protein: CSVVREQETQYF.

The V call is TRBV7-8, the J call TRBJ2-3; 8 positions match TRBD1. From germline, CDR1 is SGHVS and CDR2 FQNEAQ. V lost 5 bases, J lost 3 bases, and 4 bases stayed unmatched. The CDR3 extends over 14 amino acids. CDR3 DNA: TGTGCCAGCAGCCAGGACAGGGAAACAGATACGCAGTATTTT. It is translated as CASSQDRETDTQYF.

J is TRBJ2-7 and V is TRBV29-1, with D perhaps matching TRBD2 (7 bases). This CDR3 comprises 13 residues. Looked up from germline, CDR1 is SQVTM and CDR2 is ANQGSEA. V dropped 1 base and J dropped 6 bases, with 13 bases sitting between them. The DNA for the CDR3 is TGCAGCGTTGAAGGCGGGGGCCCGGGCGAGCAGTACTTC. It translates to CSVEGGGPGEQYF.

The genes are TRBV5-6 and TRBJ1-6, with 8 bases fitting TRBD1. Germline V gene lookup returns CDR1 SGHDT and CDR2 YYEEEE. CDR3 length: 14 amino acids. The trim removed 4 bases at V and 14 bases at J, leaving 11 bases unmatched. CDR3 coding DNA: TGTGCCAGCAGCGCCGGGACAGGTTACGTAGCCCTCCACTTT. This gives the protein CASSAGTGYVALHF.

The rearrangement uses TRBV27 and TRBJ2-4, with TRBD2 as a possible D gene (5 bases). Deletions cut 5 bases from V and 0 bases from J, with 11 bases between. The CDR3 runs 15 residues. Germline V gives CDR1 MNHEY, CDR2 SMNVEV (reference sequence). In DNA form, the CDR3 reads TGTGCCAGCAGTCTCGCCCGGGGAGCCAAAAACATTCAGTACTTC. It yields the protein CASSLARGAKNIQYF.

The chain carries TRBV15 and TRBJ2-6, with D tentatively TRBD2 (6 bases). The CDR3 is 15 residues long. The V end lost 5 bases, the J end lost 4 bases, and 12 bases lay between the germline ends. Germline-derived CDR1 and CDR2 are LNHNV and YYDKDF (reference sequence). The chain's CDR3 is CATSDRRGGANVLTF. The CDR3 nucleotides are TGTGCCACCAGCGATCGGAGGGGAGGGGCCAACGTCCTGACTTTC.

DNA for the CDR3: TGTGCCAGCAGCTGTGCTAGCGGGGCTGTTTGGGAGCAGTACTTC. Protein sequence: CASSCASGAVWEQYF. The gene calls are TRBV14 and TRBJ2-5, with 9 bases matching TRBD2. CDR1 SGHDN and CDR2 FVKESK come from the germline V gene. Trimming removed 5 bases from V and 11 bases from J; junction bases left unmatched: 15. The CDR3 is made up of 15 amino acids.

The V gene is TRBV7-9, the J gene TRBJ2-7; no firm D call. The ends were cut back, 5 bases at V and 7 bases at J, with 12 bases in the middle. CDR3 length: 12 amino acids. Germline loops: CDR1 SEHNR, CDR2 FQNEAQ (reference sequence). The CDR3 loop is CASSLSQTEQYF. CDR3 in DNA: TGTGCCAGCAGCCTCAGTCAGACAGAGCAGTACTTC.

In this sample, this clone turned up a few times. The chain combines TRBV11-2 with TRBJ2-3; D remains unclear. Trimming removed 5 bases from V and 11 bases from J, with 14 bases in between. There are 12 residues in the CDR3. CDR1 and CDR2 (germline): SGHAT, FQNNGV. The CDR3 DNA reads TGTGCCAGCAGCCGATGGTCCGTAAGGCAGTATTTT. Its translation: CASSRWSVRQYF.

This clone was detected a few times. The genes are TRBV23-1 and TRBJ1-1; perhaps TRBD1 as D (6 bases). TRBV23-1 is recorded as an ORF, its role being uncertain. This CDR3 comprises 13 residues. V gave up 9 bases and J gave up 6 bases, with 17 bases separating them. CDR3 region: CASNVTGCAEAFF. The CDR3 DNA follows: TGCGCCAGTAACGTCACAGGGTGTGCTGAAGCTTTCTTT.

V usage is TRBV9 and J usage is TRBJ2-5; D not certain. The germline V and J ends were trimmed by 0 bases and 5 bases, with 11 bases remaining between them. The germline gives CDR1 SGDLS, CDR2 YYNGEE. The CDR3 sequence is 14 residues long. The CDR3 coding sequence is TGTGCCAGCAGCGTAGCAGCGTCGATTGAGACCCAGTACTTC. Amino acid sequence: CASSVAASIETQYF.

In its sample, this clone was seen once. The chain is built from TRBV9 and TRBJ2-7; 9 bases agree with TRBD1. CDR3 length: 14 residues. Germline values: CDR1 SGDLS, CDR2 YYNGEE. The J segment lost 5 bases and the V segment lost 3 bases, leaving 6 bases of the junction unmatched. Here the CDR3 reads CASSAGTGYHEQYF. The CDR3 coding sequence is TGTGCCAGCAGCGCAGGGACAGGGTATCACGAGCAGTACTTC.

The rearrangement uses TRBV9 and TRBJ1-4; TRBD1 is a possible D gene (6 bases). V was cut by 0 bases and J by 10 bases, with 10 bases left in between. Per germline, CDR1 SGDLS and CDR2 YYNGEE. The CDR3 extends over 13 amino acids. CDR3 sequence reads: CASSVEGGGKLFF. CDR3 nucleotides: TGTGCCAGCAGCGTAGAGGGGGGCGGAAAACTGTTTTTT.

The V call is TRBV27, the J call TRBJ2-7; 11 bases match TRBD2. Germline CDR1 reads MNHEY; CDR2 reads SMNVEV (reference sequence). The V and J ends lost 5 bases and 3 bases, in that order; junction bases with no gene match: 6. The CDR3 contains 15 residues. CDR3 sequence: CASSAALAGGYEQYF. The CDR3 DNA is TGTGCCAGCAGTGCCGCCCTAGCGGGGGGCTACGAGCAGTACTTC.

This clone was observed a handful of times. V gene TRBV19 combines with J gene TRBJ1-1; D not certain. V lost 3 bases, J lost 4 bases, and 9 bases lay in between. The CDR3 sequence is 13 residues long. The germline gives CDR1 LNHDA, CDR2 SQIVND (reference sequence). The CDR3 region has the DNA TGTGCCAGTAGTATGAAGAGAGCCACTGAAGCTTTCTTT. This translates into CASSMKRATEAFF.

V usage is TRBV7-8 and J usage is TRBJ2-3; D not certain. Deletions cut 1 base from V and 1 base from J, with 0 bases between. This CDR3 has 12 residues. In germline, CDR1 is SGHVS, CDR2 FQNEAQ. The DNA of the CDR3 is TGTGCCAGCAGCTTAGGCACAGATACGCAGTATTTT. Its protein product is CASSLGTDTQYF.

The V call is TRBV25-1, the J call TRBJ1-2; tentatively, D is TRBD1 (5 bases). Germline V gene lookup returns CDR1 MGHDK and CDR2 SYGVNS. The CDR3 length is 13 residues. V dropped 1 base and J dropped 8 bases, with 11 bases sitting between them. In DNA, the CDR3 is TGTGCCAGCAGTGAATTGGGTCAGGGAGGCTACACCTTC. This sequence encodes CASSELGQGGYTF.

The chain uses TRBV4-1 and TRBJ1-2, with D uncertain. The CDR3 runs to 16 residues. Germline V CDR1 and CDR2: MGHRA, YSYEKL. Trimming took off 4 bases at V and 0 bases at J, with 15 bases between the two ends. The DNA for the CDR3 is TGCGCCAGCAGCCCCCACTTTCAGGAGGCTAACTATGGCTACACCTTC. Amino acids: CASSPHFQEANYGYTF.

V is TRBV6-4 and J is TRBJ2-4; 12 bases are a match to TRBD1. Germline CDR1 and CDR2: MRHNA and SNTAGT. Trimming cost V 2 bases and J 0 bases; bases outside gene matches: 5. CDR3 size: 18 residues. The CDR3 loop is CASSDGGQGALAKNIQYF. As DNA, the CDR3 is TGTGCCAGCAGTGACGGGGGACAGGGGGCCTTAGCCAAAAACATTCAGTACTTC.

This clone was detected a few times. V is TRBV7-9 and J is TRBJ2-1; D may match TRBD1 or TRBD2 (5 bases each). Germline CDR1 reads SEHNR; CDR2 reads FQNEAQ (reference sequence). CDR3 size: 17 residues. V shed 2 bases and J shed 2 bases, with 16 bases lying between them. The CDR3 region is CASSLTPRGSTYNEQFF. CDR3 in DNA: TGTGCCAGCAGCTTAACTCCGAGGGGTAGTACCTACAATGAGCAGTTCTTC.

The chain combines TRBV4-2 with TRBJ2-7; D uncertain. The CDR3 covers 11 residues. The ends were cut back, 1 base at V and 5 bases at J, with 3 bases in the middle. Germline V gives CDR1 LGHNA, CDR2 YNFKEQ. DNA for the CDR3: TGTGCCAGCAGCCAAGCGCACGAGCAGTACTTC. It translates to CASSQAHEQYF.

This chain joins TRBV29-1 and TRBJ2-1, with 11 bases aligning to TRBD1. CDR1 is SQVTM and CDR2 is ANQGSEA in the germline V gene. The CDR3 consists of 13 residues. DNA of the CDR3: TGCGTGGGGACAGGGGGGATCTACAATGAGCAGTTCTTC. As protein: CVGTGGIYNEQFF.

The rearrangement links TRBV27 to TRBJ2-5, with no clear D. The CDR3 length is 15 residues. CDR1 and CDR2 (germline): MNHEY, SMNVEV (reference sequence). Trimming cost V 2 bases and J 5 bases, with 15 bases left between them. The CDR3 DNA is TGTGCCAGCAGTTTAGATCCGGCCCTGCCGGAGACCCAGTACTTC. Amino acids: CASSLDPALPETQYF.

CDR3 in DNA: TGTGCCAGCAGCTTAGACCAGGGCGCCTACAATGAGCAGTTCTTC. The encoded protein is CASSLDQGAYNEQFF. V and J are TRBV7-2 and TRBJ2-1, with D tentatively TRBD1 (5 bases). The germline V and J ends were trimmed by 1 base and 2 bases, with 9 bases remaining between them. CDR1 and CDR2 (germline): SGHTA, FQGNSA. The length of the CDR3 is 15 residues.

This chain uses TRBV7-9 with TRBJ2-7; D not certain. The CDR3 covers 13 residues. Germline V gene sequence: CDR1 SEHNR, CDR2 FQNEAQ (reference sequence). The V end lost 5 bases, the J end lost 6 bases, and 14 bases lay between the germline ends. This CDR3 reads CASSGGLLGEQYF. Written as DNA, the CDR3 is TGTGCCAGCAGCGGCGGTCTTTTGGGCGAGCAGTACTTC. Variable domain in full (rest from reference TRBV7-9 and TRBJ2-7): DTGVSQNPRHKITKRGQNVTFRCDPISEHNRLYWYRQTLGQGPEFLTYFQNEAQLEKSRLLSDRFSAERPKGSFSTLEIQRTEQGDSAMYLCASSGGLLGEQYFGPGTRLTVT.